This TCR delta chain comes out of a study of gamma-delta T cells after stem cell transplantation (dated by TCRdb to 2016 to 2018). This clone appeared a few times. What this receptor recognizes is not known. TCRdb's protein, taken from a much larger clone, differs from this DNA's translation at residue 11, likely owing to a read error; the protein displayed comes from the DNA. The library was obtained by RT-PCR. Sequencing used an Illumina MiSeq. After TCRdb called clones again from the public reads with CATT, rows with identical DNA were merged. The sample data list 950 to 1,500 delta-chain clones, and under 2% of these were observed just once. The ten largest clones represent more than 45% of the sample. Trimmed from V: 3 bases; trimmed from J: 0 bases; junction bases lacking a gene match: 7. The CDR1 and CDR2 encoded by the germline V gene are GEAIGNYY and EKD. The CDR3 runs 16 residues from the cysteine to the phenylalanine. The entry retains the CDR3 DNA only, 48 bases that are in frame from base 1.

The V and J genes are TRDV2 and TRDJ1, with 9 bases in between that match TRDD3. The sequence came from a human donor. It is not recorded whose cells these are; they may come from a transplant donor. The source material was gamma-delta T cells. The CDR3 protein: CACDPVGDRNTDKLIF. The sequenced DNA: TGTGCCTGTGACCCTGTGGGGGATAGAAACACCGATAAACTCATCTTT.